This T cell receptor (beta chain) emerged from a study of blood T cell repertoires in COVID-19. The wider study: From T cells, B-cell-depleted T cells, or PBMCs came the material, which was cDNA or gDNA.

Assay used: immunoSEQ multiplex PCR; TCRdb lists only in-frame clones, some missing. The sample holds about 260,000 clones, about 86% seen once. Participants, roughly 18 to 90 years old, spanned some 23 US areas. The sequenced material came from PBMCs or T cells enriched from blood (not recorded which). This TCR derives from a man in his thirties or forties with acute COVID-19.

The CDR3: CASSVDSGRAYNEQFF. The CDR3 DNA reads as TGTGCCAGCAGCGTAGACAGCGGGAGGGCCTACAATGAGCAGTTCTTC. This chain uses TRBV9 with TRBJ2-1; 10 nucleotides line up with TRBD2. After removal of 0 bases from V and 2 bases from J, the junction contained 2 bases not matched to a gene. Germline V gene data show CDR1 as SGDLS and CDR2 as YYNGEE. The CDR3 is 16 residues long.